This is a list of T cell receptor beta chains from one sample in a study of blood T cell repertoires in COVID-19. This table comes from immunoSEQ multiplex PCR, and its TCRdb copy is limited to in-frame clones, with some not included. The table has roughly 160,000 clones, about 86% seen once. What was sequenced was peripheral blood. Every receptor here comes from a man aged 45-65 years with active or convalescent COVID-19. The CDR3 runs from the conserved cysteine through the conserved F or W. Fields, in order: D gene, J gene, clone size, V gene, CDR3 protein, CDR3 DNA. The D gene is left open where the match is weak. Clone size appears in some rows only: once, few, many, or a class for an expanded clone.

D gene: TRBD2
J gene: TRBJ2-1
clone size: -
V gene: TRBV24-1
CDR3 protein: CATSDQTSWDSFYNEQFF
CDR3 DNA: TGTGCCACCAGTGACCAGACTAGCTGGGACTCGTTCTACAATGAGCAGTTCTTC

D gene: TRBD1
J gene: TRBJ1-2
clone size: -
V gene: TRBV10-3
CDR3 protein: CAISATRDRGDDYGYTF
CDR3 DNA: TGTGCCATCAGTGCCACCCGGGACAGGGGCGACGACTATGGCTACACCTTC

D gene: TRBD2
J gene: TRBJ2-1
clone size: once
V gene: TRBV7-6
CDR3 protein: CASSHSLAGGVFEQFF
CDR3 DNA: TGTGCCAGCAGCCATTCCTTAGCGGGAGGGGTGTTTGAGCAGTTCTTC

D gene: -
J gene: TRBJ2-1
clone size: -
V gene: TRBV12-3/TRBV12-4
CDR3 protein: CATRERGHNEQFF
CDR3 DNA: TGTGCCACCCGGGAGAGGGGACACAATGAGCAGTTCTTC

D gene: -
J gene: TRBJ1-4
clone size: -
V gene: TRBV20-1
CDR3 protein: CSASRNEKLFF
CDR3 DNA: TGCAGTGCTAGCAGAAATGAAAAACTGTTTTTT

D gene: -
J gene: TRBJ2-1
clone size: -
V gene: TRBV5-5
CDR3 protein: CASSSQGGNEQFF
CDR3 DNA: TGTGCCAGCAGCTCGCAGGGGGGCAATGAGCAGTTCTTC

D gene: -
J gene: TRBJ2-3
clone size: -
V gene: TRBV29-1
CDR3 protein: CSVSNRGRGDMQYF
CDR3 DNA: TGCAGCGTTTCTAACCGGGGTCGAGGAGATATGCAGTATTTT

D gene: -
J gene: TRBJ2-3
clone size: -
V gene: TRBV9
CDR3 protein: CASNRESADTQYF
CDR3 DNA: TGTGCCAGCAACCGGGAGTCAGCAGATACGCAGTATTTT

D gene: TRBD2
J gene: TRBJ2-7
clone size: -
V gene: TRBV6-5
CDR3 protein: CASSWYGGDEQYF
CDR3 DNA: TGTGCCAGCAGTTGGTACGGGGGGGACGAGCAGTACTTC

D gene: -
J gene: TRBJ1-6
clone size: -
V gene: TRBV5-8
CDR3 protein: CASSLGRVSPLHF
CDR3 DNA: TGTGCCAGCAGCTTGGGTCGGGTTTCACCCCTCCACTTT

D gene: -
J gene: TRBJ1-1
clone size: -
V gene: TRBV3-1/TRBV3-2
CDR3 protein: CASSQEVSRGTEAFF
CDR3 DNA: TGTGCCAGCAGCCAAGAAGTATCCAGGGGCACTGAAGCTTTCTTT

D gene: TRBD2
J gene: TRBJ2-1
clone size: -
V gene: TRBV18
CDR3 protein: CASSPGLAEGVGEQFF
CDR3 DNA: TGTGCCAGCTCACCGGGACTAGCGGAGGGGGTGGGTGAGCAGTTCTTC

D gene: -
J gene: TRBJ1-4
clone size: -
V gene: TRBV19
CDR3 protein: CASNFGGPSTNEKLFF
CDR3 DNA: TGTGCCAGTAATTTTGGGGGCCCTTCAACTAATGAAAAACTGTTTTTT

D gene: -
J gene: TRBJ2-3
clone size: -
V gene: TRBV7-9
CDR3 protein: CASSLPGTDTQYF
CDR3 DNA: TGTGCCAGCAGCTTACCGGGCACAGATACGCAGTATTTT

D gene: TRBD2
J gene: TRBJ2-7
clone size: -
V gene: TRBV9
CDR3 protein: CASSVELAGYEQYF
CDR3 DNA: TGTGCCAGCAGCGTGGAACTAGCGGGGTACGAGCAGTACTTC

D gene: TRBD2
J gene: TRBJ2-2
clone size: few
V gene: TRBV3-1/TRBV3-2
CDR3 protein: CASSRTRSGELFF
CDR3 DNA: TGTGCCAGCAGCCGGACTAGATCCGGGGAGCTGTTTTTT

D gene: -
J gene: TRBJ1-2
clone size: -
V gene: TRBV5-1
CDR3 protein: CASRAGYGYTF
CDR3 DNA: TGCGCCAGCAGGGCAGGATACGGCTACACCTTC

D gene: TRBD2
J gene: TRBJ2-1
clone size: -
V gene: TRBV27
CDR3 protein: CASSLGLTSGSHNEQFF
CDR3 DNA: TGTGCCAGCAGTTTGGGCTTAACTAGCGGGAGCCACAATGAGCAGTTCTTC

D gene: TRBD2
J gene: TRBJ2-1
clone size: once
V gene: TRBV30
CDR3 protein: CAWRSRTSGRNEQFF
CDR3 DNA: TGTGCCTGGAGGTCCAGGACTAGCGGTCGAAATGAGCAGTTCTTC

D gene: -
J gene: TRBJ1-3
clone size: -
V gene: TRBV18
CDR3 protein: CASSPPDYVQALYF
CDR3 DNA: TGTGCCAGCTCACCACCAGATTATGTCCAAGCCCTATATTTT

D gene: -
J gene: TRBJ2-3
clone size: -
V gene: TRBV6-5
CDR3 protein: CASSYGAGSTDTQYF
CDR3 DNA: TGTGCCAGCAGTTACGGGGCGGGGAGCACAGATACGCAGTATTTT

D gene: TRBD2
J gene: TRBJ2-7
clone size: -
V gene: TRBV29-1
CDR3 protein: CSASGSGLAGSYEQYF
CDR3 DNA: TGCAGCGCCTCAGGATCGGGACTAGCGGGAAGCTACGAGCAGTACTTC

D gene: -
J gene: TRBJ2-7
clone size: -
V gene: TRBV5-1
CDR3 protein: CASSSRGVGPGAAYEQYF
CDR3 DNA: TGCGCCAGCAGCTCAAGAGGGGTAGGACCGGGAGCGGCCTACGAGCAGTACTTC

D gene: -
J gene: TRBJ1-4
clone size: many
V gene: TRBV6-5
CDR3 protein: CASSYKYEGEKLFF
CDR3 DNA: TGTGCCAGCAGTTACAAGTACGAGGGTGAAAAACTGTTTTTT

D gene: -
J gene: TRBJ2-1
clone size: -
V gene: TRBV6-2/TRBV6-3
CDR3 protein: CASSFGGLDNEQFF
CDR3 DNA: TGTGCCAGCAGTTTCGGGGGTCTTGACAATGAGCAGTTCTTC

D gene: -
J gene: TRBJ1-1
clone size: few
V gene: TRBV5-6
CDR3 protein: CASSAGQIPKGFF
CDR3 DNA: TGTGCCAGCAGCGCTGGACAGATCCCCAAAGGTTTCTTT

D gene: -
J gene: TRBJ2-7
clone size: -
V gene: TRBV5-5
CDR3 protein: CASSLVGPYEQYF
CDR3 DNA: TGTGCCAGCAGCCTAGTAGGCCCCTACGAGCAGTACTTC

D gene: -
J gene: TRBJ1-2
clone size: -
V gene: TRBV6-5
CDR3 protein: CASSPQSEGLYGYTF
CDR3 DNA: TGTGCCAGCAGCCCCCAGTCGGAGGGACTCTATGGCTACACCTTC

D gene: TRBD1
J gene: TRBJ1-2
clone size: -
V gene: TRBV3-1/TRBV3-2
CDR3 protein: CASSQDLRTGGSGYTF
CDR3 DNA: TGTGCCAGCAGCCAAGATCTTCGGACAGGGGGCTCTGGCTACACCTTC

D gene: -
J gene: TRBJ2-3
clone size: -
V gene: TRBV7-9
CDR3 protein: CASSLYTGVPTDTQYF
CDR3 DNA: TGTGCCAGCAGCTTATATACGGGGGTGCCAACAGATACGCAGTATTTT

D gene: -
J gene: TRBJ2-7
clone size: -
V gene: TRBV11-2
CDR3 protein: CASRGESGQNSYEQYF
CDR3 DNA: TGTGCCAGCAGGGGGGAATCAGGACAGAACTCCTACGAGCAGTACTTC

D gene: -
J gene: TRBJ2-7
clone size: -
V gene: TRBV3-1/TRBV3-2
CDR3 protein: CASSQDRGAWEQYF
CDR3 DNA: TGTGCCAGCAGCCAAGATCGAGGAGCGTGGGAGCAGTACTTC